Sequencing of this T cell receptor beta chain was carried out in a study of blood T cell repertoires in COVID-19. As for the study in general: T cells, B-cell-depleted T cells, or PBMCs supplied cDNA or gDNA.

This clone was picked up one time. At one end the junction does not follow the germline gene, possibly because of a read error. Resolution of symptoms, clearance, or two negative PCRs was present in recovered Cohort 3 donors. In the original analysis: Estimates of nucleated cell counts were drawn from the amplification of reference gene primers. TCRdb keeps only in-frame clones here, not all; method: immunoSEQ multiplex PCR. V and J calls plus clone size are reproduced from that table; the DNA served to infer D and trimming. Of approximately 280,000 clones detected, around 86% appear once; the ten largest clones hold over 2%. CDR1 and CDR2 (germline): PRHDT, FYEKMQ (reference sequence). The CDR3 has 14 residues.

The sequence was obtained from a young woman who had recovered from COVID-19. This chain links TRBV13 with TRBJ1-4; possibly TRBD1 for D (5 bases). Sequenced: PBMCs or T cells enriched from blood (not recorded which). CDR3 loop: CASSGEGTHEKLFF. DNA for the CDR3: TGTGCCAGCAGCGGGGAGGGGACCCATGAAAAATTGTTTTTT.